These T cell receptor beta chains were read from a single sample in a study of blood T cells in healthy people across ages. TCRdb analysed the 5' RACE reads with MiXCR anew, one entry per CDR3 protein. The table records over 1,500,000 distinct CDR3 sequences, 49% of them present only once. Material: blood. These receptors originate from a middle-aged woman in good health. Each CDR3 is given with its conserved first and last residue. The D gene is left open where the match is weak. Some rows mark clone size as missing; the rest say once, few, many or name a class of expanded clone.

clone_size d_call j_call v_call cdr3_aa cdr3_nt
once . TRBJ2-3 TRBV11-2 CASSSQQMQDTQYF TGTGCCAGCAGCTCACAACAGATGCAGGATACGCAGTATTTT
. . TRBJ2-3 TRBV27 CASRGDISTDTQYF TGTGCCAGCAGGGGGGACATCAGCACAGATACGCAGTATTTT
. . TRBJ1-6 TRBV7-3 CASSLTGTRNNSPLHF TGTGCCAGCAGCTTAACAGGGACAAGAAATAATTCACCCCTCCACTTT
. TRBD2 TRBJ2-7 TRBV6-6 CASRPRTSGNYEQYF TGTGCCAGCAGGCCCCGGACTAGCGGAAACTACGAGCAGTACTTC
few . TRBJ1-5 TRBV6-5 CASSPRGVGNQPQHF TGTGCCAGCAGTCCGCGGGGGGTAGGCAATCAGCCCCAGCATTTT
few TRBD2 TRBJ2-3 TRBV15 CATSYRTSGSTQYF TGTGCCACCAGCTACCGGACTAGCGGTAGTACGCAGTATTTT
few TRBD2 TRBJ2-5 TRBV7-2 CASSFPGGGDQETQYF TGTGCCAGCAGCTTCCCCGGCGGGGGAGACCAAGAGACCCAGTACTTC
few TRBD1 TRBJ1-2 TRBV5-1 CASSAGTGPRNYGYTF TGCGCCAGCAGCGCCGGGACAGGACCCCGTAACTATGGCTACACCTTC
. TRBD1 TRBJ2-3 TRBV20-1 CSADRTGLGTDTQYF TGCAGTGCCGACCGGACAGGGTTGGGCACAGATACGCAGTATTTT
many . TRBJ2-6 TRBV7-2 CASSSSGANVLTF TGTGCCAGCAGTTCCTCTGGGGCCAACGTCCTGACTTTC
few . TRBJ2-7 TRBV7-2 CATRGTEHEQYF TGTGCCACCCGGGGGACAGAACACGAGCAGTACTTC
. . TRBJ1-2 TRBV28 CASSLRADYGYTF TGTGCCAGCAGTTTACGTGCGGACTATGGCTACACCTTC
few . TRBJ2-5 TRBV5-6 CASSLPGLVLETQYF TGTGCCAGTAGCTTACCGGGGTTGGTGTTAGAGACCCAGTACTTC
many TRBD1 TRBJ1-1 TRBV6-2/TRBV6-3 CASSRTGNTEAFF TGTGCCAGCAGCCGGACAGGGAACACTGAAGCTTTCTTT
few . TRBJ2-5 TRBV6-2/TRBV6-3 CASTYQGRQETQYF TGTGCCAGCACCTACCAGGGACGCCAAGAGACCCAGTACTTC
. . TRBJ1-2 TRBV18 CASSPTDSGLYGYTF TGTGCCAGCTCACCAACGGACAGCGGGCTCTATGGCTACACCTTC
few TRBD1 TRBJ2-1 TRBV7-3 CASSSTGGYEQFF TGTGCCAGCAGCTCGACAGGGGGCTATGAGCAGTTCTTC
. . TRBJ2-3 TRBV5-1 CASSRLGGSDTQYF TGCGCCAGCAGCCGGCTGGGGGGTTCCGATACGCAGTATTTT